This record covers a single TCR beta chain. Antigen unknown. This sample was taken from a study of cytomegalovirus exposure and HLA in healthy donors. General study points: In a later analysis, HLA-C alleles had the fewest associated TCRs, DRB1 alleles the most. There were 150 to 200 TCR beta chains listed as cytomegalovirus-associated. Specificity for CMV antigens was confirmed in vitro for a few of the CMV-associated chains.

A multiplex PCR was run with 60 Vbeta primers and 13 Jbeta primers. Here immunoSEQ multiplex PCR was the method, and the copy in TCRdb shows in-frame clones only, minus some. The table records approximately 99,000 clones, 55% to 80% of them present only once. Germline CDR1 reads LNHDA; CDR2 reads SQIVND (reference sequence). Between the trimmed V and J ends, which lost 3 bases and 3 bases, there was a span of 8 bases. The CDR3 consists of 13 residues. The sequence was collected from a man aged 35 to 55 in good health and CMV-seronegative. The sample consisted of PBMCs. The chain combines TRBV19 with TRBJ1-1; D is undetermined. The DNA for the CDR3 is TGTGCCAGTAGTATTGGGGAGTACACTGAAGCTTTCTTT. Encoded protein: CASSIGEYTEAFF.